This T cell receptor beta chain was identified in a study of blood T cell repertoires in COVID-19. Study-level information: Specimens from acute and convalescent COVID-19 originated in the United States, Italy and Spain. PBMCs, B-cell-depleted T cells, or T cells provided the cDNA or gDNA that made up the material.

Sequencing used immunoSEQ multiplex PCR; TCRdb keeps in-frame clones, though not all of them. Of 110,000 to 150,000 clones in the sample, about nine tenths were seen once. For recovered donors of Cohort 3, there were two negative PCRs, clearance, or symptom resolution. This receptor was identified in a man aged 45-65 years who had recovered from COVID-19. Sequencing used PBMCs or T cells enriched from blood (not recorded which).

This CDR3 reads CASRAPGYTGELFF. In DNA form, the CDR3 reads TGTGCCAGCAGAGCCCCGGGATACACCGGGGAGCTGTTTTTT. The chain joins TRBV6-5 to TRBJ2-2, with D tentatively TRBD2 (5 bases). Trimming left V 6 bases short and J 3 bases short, with 11 bases between. The CDR3 consists of 14 residues. Germline lookup yields CDR1 MNHEY and CDR2 SVGAGI.